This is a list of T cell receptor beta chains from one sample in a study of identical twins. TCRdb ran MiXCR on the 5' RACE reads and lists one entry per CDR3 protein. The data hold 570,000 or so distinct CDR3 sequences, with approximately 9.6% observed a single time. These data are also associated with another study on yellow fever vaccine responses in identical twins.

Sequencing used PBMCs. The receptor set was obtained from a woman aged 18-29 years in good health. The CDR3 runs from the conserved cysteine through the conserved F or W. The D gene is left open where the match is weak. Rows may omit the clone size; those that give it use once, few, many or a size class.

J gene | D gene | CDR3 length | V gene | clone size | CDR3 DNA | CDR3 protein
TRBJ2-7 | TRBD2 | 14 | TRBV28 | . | TGTGCCAGCAGGCCCCTCAGACTAGCTGGCGAGCAGTACTTC | CASRPLRLAGEQYF
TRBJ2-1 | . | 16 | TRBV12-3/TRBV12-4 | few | TGTGCCAGCAGTTCATACGGGGCGGTCGGGTACAATGAGCAGTTCTTC | CASSSYGAVGYNEQFF
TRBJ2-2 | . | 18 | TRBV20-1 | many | TGCAGTGCTAGAGATCTCGGGGGGTACAGGGGGAACACCGGGGAGCTGTTTTTT | CSARDLGGYRGNTGELFF
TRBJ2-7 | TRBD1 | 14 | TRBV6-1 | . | TGTGCCAGCAAGTGGAGGACAGGGTCGCGGGAGCAGTACTTC | CASKWRTGSREQYF
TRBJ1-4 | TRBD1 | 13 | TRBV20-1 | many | TGCAGTGCTGTCGACAGGGGAGGCGAAAAACTGTTTTTT | CSAVDRGGEKLFF
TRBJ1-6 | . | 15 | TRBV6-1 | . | TGTGCCAGCATGAATCTAGGACAGAGAAATTCACCCCTCCACTTT | CASMNLGQRNSPLHF
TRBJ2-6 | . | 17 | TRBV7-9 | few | TGTGCCAGCAGCTCCCTCACAGGGAAAGCTGGGGCCAACGTCCTGACTTTC | CASSSLTGKAGANVLTF
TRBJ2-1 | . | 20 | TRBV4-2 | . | TGTGCCAGCAGCCAAGCTCCGATTAGAAAGGCACTAGCCGAATACAATGAGCAGTTCTTC | CASSQAPIRKALAEYNEQFF
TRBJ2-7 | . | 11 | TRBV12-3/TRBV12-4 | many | TGTGCCAGCAGTTTAGAAGTCGAGCAGTACTTC | CASSLEVEQYF
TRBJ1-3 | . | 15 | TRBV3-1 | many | TGTGCCAGCAGCCAAGTGGGTCGGTCTGGAAACACCATATATTTT | CASSQVGRSGNTIYF
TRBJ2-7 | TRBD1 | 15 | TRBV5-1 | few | TGCGCCAGCAGCTTTGGGGGTCAGGGGGCGGCCCGGGAGTACTTC | CASSFGGQGAAREYF
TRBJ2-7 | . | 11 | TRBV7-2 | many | TGTGCCAGCAGCTTAGGTCCCGAGCAGTACTTC | CASSLGPEQYF
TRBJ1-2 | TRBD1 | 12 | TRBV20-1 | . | TGCAGTGCTAGGCAGGGGGGCTATGGCTACACCTTC | CSARQGGYGYTF
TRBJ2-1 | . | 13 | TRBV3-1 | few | TGTGCCAGCAATCGACTAGGTTACAATGAGCAGTTCTTC | CASNRLGYNEQFF
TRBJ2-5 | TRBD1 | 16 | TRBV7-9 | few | TGTGCCAGCAGCCACAATCCCGGACAGGGATCCGAGACCCAGTACTTC | CASSHNPGQGSETQYF
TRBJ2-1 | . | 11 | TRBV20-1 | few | TGCAGTGCGTCGTTTGCAGCTGAGCAGTTCTTC | CSASFAAEQFF
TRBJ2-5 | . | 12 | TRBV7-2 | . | TGTGCCAGCAGCCCAGACGCAGAGACCCAGTACTTC | CASSPDAETQYF
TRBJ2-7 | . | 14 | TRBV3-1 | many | TGTGCCAGCAGCCCCTCAAAGAACTCCTACGAGCAGTACTTC | CASSPSKNSYEQYF
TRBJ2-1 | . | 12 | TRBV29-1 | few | TGCAGCGTTGGAAGCCAGAACAATGAGCAGTTCTTC | CSVGSQNNEQFF
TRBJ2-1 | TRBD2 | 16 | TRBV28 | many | TGTGCCAGCACCTGGGGGACTAGCGGGGGGAGGAATGAGCAGTTCTTC | CASTWGTSGGRNEQFF
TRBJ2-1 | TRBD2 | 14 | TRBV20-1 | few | TGCAGTGCTTACCGCGGGGGAGCCTACAATGAGCAGTTCTTC | CSAYRGGAYNEQFF
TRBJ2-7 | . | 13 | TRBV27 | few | TGTGCCAGCAGTCCCGGGACCGGTTGGGAGCAGTACTTC | CASSPGTGWEQYF
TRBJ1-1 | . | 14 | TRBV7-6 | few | TGTGCCAGCAGCCCGCTCAACAGGGACACTGAAGCTTTCTTT | CASSPLNRDTEAFF
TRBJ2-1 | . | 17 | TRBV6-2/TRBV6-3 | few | TGTGCCAGCAGACATGGCCCCTTTCGGGACCGTTACAATGAGCAGTTCTTC | CASRHGPFRDRYNEQFF
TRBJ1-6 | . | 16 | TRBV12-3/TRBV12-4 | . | TGTGCCAGCAGTTTCGAGGAGGGGTTCTATAATTCACCCCTCCACTTT | CASSFEEGFYNSPLHF
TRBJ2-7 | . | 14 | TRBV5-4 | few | TGTGCCAGCAGCTTAGGGCCGGAGTCCTACGAGCAGTACTTC | CASSLGPESYEQYF
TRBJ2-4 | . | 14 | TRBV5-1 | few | TGCGCCAGCAGCTTGGCTGTAGCCAAAAACATTCAGTACTTC | CASSLAVAKNIQYF
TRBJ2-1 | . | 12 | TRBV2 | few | TGTGCCAGCAGAGGACAGCGAGATGAGCAGTTCTTC | CASRGQRDEQFF
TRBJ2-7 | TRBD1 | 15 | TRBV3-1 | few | TGTGCCAGCAGCCACCCGGGGACAGGCGACTACGAGCAGTACTTC | CASSHPGTGDYEQYF
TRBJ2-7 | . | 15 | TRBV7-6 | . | TGTGCCAGCAGCTTAGAGGTCAGCAGCTCCTACGAGCAGTACTTC | CASSLEVSSSYEQYF
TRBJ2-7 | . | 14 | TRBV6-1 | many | TGTGCCAGCAGTCCCCGACAGGAAACCTACGAGCAGTACTTC | CASSPRQETYEQYF
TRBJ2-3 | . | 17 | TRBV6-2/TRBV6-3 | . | TGTGCCAGCAGTTACTTCGCCGGGACGGGTCTTAGCTATACGCAGTATTTT | CASSYFAGTGLSYTQYF
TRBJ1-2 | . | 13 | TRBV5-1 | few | TGCGCCAGCAGCTTGATTACGGAATATGGCTACACCTTC | CASSLITEYGYTF
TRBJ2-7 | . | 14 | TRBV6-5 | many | TGTGCCAGCAGTTACCCCGGGGCGCTTATCGAGCAGTACTTC | CASSYPGALIEQYF
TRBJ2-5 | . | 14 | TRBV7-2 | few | TGTGCCAGCAGCCTAGGGGACCTGAAAGAGACCCAGTACTTC | CASSLGDLKETQYF
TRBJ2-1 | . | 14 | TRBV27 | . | TGTGCCAGCAGTTCGTACAGCTTCTACAATGAGCAGTTCTTC | CASSSYSFYNEQFF
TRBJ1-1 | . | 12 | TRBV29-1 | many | TGCAGCGTCGGAGGGACCGCTCCTGAAGCTTTCTTT | CSVGGTAPEAFF
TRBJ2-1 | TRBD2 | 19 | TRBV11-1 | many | TGTGCCAGCAGCTCTGGACTAGCGGGAGGCTCCAGCTCCTACAATGAGCAGTTCTTC | CASSSGLAGGSSSYNEQFF
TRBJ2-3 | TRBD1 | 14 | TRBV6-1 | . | TGTGCCAGCAGTGGAATGGGGACAGGGGATACGCAGTATTTT | CASSGMGTGDTQYF
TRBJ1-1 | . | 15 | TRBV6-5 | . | TGTGCCAGCAGCCCTCCCCCACAGATGAACACTGAAGCTTTCTTT | CASSPPPQMNTEAFF
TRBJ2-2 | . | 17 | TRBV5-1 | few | TGCGCCAGCAGCTTGGTAATCGTAGGCCTAAACACCGGGGAGCTGTTTTTT | CASSLVIVGLNTGELFF
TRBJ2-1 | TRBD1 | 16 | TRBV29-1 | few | TGCAGCGTTGAGGGGATTCCGGGACAGGGCTACAATGAGCAGTTCTTC | CSVEGIPGQGYNEQFF
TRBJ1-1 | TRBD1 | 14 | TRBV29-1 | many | TGCAGCGGGCGTACAGGGGGAGTTAACACTGAAGCTTTCTTT | CSGRTGGVNTEAFF
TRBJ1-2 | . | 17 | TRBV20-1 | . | TGCAGTGCGGTCAACCCCTCCGGGGGTAGTGCTAACTATGGCTACACCTTC | CSAVNPSGGSANYGYTF
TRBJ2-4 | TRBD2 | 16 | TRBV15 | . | TGTGCCACCAGACGGGAGGGCCTCGCGGCCAAAAACATTCAGTACTTC | CATRREGLAAKNIQYF
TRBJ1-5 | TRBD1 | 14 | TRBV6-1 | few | TGTGCCAGCAGTCTCCAGGGGGCGGATCAGCCCCAGCATTTT | CASSLQGADQPQHF
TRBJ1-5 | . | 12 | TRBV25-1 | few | TGTGCCAGCAACACGGGGGATCAGCCCCAGCATTTT | CASNTGDQPQHF
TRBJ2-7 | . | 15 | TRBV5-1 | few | TGCGCCAGCAGCTTGTCCGGCGACAGAGGCTACGAGCAGTACTTC | CASSLSGDRGYEQYF
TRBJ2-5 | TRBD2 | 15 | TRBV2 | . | TGTGCCAGCGTGAGAGCGGGAGGGCCAGGGGAGACCCAGTACTTC | CASVRAGGPGETQYF
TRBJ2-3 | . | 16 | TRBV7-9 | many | TGTGCCAGCAGCAGCCCTACGGGACCCGGCACAGATACGCAGTATTTT | CASSSPTGPGTDTQYF
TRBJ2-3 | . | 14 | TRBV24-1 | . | TGTGCCACCAGTGATATGACAGCCTGGAATACGCAGTATTTT | CATSDMTAWNTQYF
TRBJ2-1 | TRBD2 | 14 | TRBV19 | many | TGTGCCAGTAGTGGTTCGACTAGCGGGAGTTGGCAGTTCTTC | CASSGSTSGSWQFF
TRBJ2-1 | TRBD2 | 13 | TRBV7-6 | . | TGTGCCAGCAGCTTAGTACGGGAGGGTGAGCAGTTCTTC | CASSLVREGEQFF
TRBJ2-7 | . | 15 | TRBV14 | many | TGTGCCAGCAGCCAAGATCCTCTGGGTAGCTACGAGCAGTACTTC | CASSQDPLGSYEQYF
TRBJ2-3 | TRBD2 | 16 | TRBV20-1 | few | TGCAGTGCGAGATCATGGGAGCGGGATGTGCCAGATACGCAGTATTTT | CSARSWERDVPDTQYF
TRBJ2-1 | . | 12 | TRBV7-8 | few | TGTGCCAGCAGCTTAGCGGTGGACAGCCTGTTCTTC | CASSLAVDSLFF
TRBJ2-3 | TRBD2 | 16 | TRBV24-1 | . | TGTGCCACCAGTGAACGGACTAGCGGGTACACAGATACGCAGTATTTT | CATSERTSGYTDTQYF
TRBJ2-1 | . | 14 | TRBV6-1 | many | TGTGCCAGCAGCCACCCGGGGGTAATGAATGAGCAGTTCTTC | CASSHPGVMNEQFF
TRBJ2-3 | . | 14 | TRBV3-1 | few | TGTGCCAGCAGCGCTTTCTCAGGCACAGATACGCAGTATTTT | CASSAFSGTDTQYF
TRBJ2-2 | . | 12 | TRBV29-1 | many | TGCAGCGTCACAGGGGAGGTCGGGGAGCTGTTTTTT | CSVTGEVGELFF